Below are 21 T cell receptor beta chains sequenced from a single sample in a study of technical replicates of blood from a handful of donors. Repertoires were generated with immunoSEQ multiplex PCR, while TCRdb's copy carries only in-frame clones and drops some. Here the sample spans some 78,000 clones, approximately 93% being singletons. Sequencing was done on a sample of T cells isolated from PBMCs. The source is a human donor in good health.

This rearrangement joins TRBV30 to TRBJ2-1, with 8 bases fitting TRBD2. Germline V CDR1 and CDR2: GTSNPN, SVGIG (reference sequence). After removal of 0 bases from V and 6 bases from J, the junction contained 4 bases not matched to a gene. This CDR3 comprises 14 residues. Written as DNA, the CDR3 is TGTGCCTGGAGTGTAACTAGCGGAGGCAATGAGCAGTTCTTC. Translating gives CAWSVTSGGNEQFF.

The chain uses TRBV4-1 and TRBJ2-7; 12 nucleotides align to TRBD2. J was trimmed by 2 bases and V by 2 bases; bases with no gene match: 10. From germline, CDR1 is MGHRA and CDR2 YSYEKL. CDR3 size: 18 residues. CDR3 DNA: TGCGCCAGCAGCCAACTGGGACTAGCGGGTGGAAAAACCTACGAGCAGTACTTC. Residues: CASSQLGLAGGKTYEQYF.

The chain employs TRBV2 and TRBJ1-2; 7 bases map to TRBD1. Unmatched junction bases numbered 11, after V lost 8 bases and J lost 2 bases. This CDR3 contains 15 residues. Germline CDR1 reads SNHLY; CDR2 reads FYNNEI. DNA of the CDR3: TGTGCCAGCCGAGGTGGGACAGCCTTAAACTATGGCTACACCTTC. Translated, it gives CASRGGTALNYGYTF.

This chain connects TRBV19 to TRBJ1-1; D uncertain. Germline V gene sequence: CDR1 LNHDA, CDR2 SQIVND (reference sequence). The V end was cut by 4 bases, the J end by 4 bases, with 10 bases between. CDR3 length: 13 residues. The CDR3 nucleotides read TGTGCCAGTAGTACCGGACTGGGCACTGAAGCTTTCTTT. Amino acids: CASSTGLGTEAFF.

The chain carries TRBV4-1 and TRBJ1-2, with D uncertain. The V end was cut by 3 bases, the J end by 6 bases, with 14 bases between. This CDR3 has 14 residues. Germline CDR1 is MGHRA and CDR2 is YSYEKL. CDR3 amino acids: CASSHADLGDGYTF. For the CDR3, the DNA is TGCGCCAGCAGCCACGCGGATTTGGGTGATGGCTACACCTTC.

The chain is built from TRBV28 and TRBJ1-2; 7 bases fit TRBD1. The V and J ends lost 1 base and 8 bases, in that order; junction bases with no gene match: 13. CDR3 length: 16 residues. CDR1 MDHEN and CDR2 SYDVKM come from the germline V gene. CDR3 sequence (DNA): TGTGCCAGCAGTTTATACGATACTCCAGGGGGAGGAGGCTACACCTTC. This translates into CASSLYDTPGGGGYTF.

This chain's CDR3 is CSVARLADYNEQFF. The CDR3 DNA sequence: TGCAGCGTTGCCAGACTAGCGGACTACAATGAGCAGTTCTTC. The V call is TRBV29-1, the J call TRBJ2-1; 9 bases fit TRBD2. The CDR3 runs 14 residues. Germline-derived CDR1 and CDR2 are SQVTM and ANQGSEA. Unmatched junction bases numbered 4, after V lost 4 bases and J lost 3 bases.

CDR3 protein: CASSHQGSGANVLTF. The CDR3 region has the DNA TGTGCCAGTAGTCACCAGGGCTCTGGGGCCAACGTCCTGACTTTC. The V call is TRBV19, the J call TRBJ2-6, with D possibly matching TRBD1 (5 bases). V lost 5 bases to trimming and J lost 0 bases, with 8 bases between them. Germline V CDR1 and CDR2: LNHDA, SQIVND (reference sequence). CDR3 length equals 15 residues.

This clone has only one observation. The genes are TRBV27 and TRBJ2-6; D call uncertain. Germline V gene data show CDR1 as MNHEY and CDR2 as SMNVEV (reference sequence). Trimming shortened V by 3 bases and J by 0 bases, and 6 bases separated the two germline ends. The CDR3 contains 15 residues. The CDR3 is CASSLWASGANVLTF. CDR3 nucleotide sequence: TGTGCCAGCAGTTTGTGGGCCTCTGGGGCCAACGTCCTGACTTTC. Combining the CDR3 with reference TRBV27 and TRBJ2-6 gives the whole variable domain EAQVTQNPRYLITVTGKKLTVTCSQNMNHEYMSWYRQDPGLGLRQIYYSMNVEVTDKGDVPEGYKVSRKEKRNFPLILESPSPNQTSLYFCASSLWASGANVLTFGAGSRLTVL.

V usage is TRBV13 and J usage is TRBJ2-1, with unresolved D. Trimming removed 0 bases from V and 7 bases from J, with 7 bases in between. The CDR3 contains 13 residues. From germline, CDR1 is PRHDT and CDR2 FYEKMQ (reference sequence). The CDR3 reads CASSLGRRNEQFF. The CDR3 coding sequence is TGTGCCAGCAGCTTAGGGCGGAGAAATGAGCAGTTCTTC. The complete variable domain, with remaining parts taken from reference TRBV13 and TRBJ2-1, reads AAGVIQSPRHLIKEKRETATLKCYPIPRHDTVYWYQQGPGQDPQFLISFYEKMQSDKGSIPDRFSAQQFSDYHSELNMSSLELGDSALYFCASSLGRRNEQFFGPGTRLTVL.

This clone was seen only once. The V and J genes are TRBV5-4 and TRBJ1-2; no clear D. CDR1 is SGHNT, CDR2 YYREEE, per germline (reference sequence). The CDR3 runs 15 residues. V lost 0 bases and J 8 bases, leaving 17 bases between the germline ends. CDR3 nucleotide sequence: TGTGCCAGCAGCTTGGCTGCGGACCCGGGGTGGGGCTACACCTTC. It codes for CASSLAADPGWGYTF.

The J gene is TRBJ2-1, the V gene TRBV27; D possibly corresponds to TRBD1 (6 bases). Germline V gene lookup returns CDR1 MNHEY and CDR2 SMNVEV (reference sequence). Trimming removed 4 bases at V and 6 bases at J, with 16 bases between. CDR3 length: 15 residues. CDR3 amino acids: CASSSNRVLLNEQFF. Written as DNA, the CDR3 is TGTGCCAGCAGTTCAAACAGGGTTTTACTCAATGAGCAGTTCTTC.

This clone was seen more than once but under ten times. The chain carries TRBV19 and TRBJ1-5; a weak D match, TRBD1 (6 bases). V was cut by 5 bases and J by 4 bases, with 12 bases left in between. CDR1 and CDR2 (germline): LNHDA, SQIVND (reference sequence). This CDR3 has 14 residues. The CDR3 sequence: CASSAGTPNQPQHF. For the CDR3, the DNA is TGTGCCAGTAGTGCCGGGACACCTAATCAGCCCCAGCATTTT.

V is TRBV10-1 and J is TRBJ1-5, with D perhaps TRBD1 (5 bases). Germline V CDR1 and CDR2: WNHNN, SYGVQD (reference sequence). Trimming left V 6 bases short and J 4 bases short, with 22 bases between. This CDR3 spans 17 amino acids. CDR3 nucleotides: TGCGCCAGCAGAGGTCTATGGGGGAGGCTGGCTAATCAGCCCCAGCATTTT. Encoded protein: CASRGLWGRLANQPQHF.

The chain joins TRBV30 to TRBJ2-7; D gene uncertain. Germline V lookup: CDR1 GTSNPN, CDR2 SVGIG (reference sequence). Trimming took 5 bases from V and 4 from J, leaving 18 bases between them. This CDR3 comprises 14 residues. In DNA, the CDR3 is TGTGCCTGGGAACTCATTAATACTGCGTACGAGCAGTACTTC. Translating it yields CAWELINTAYEQYF.

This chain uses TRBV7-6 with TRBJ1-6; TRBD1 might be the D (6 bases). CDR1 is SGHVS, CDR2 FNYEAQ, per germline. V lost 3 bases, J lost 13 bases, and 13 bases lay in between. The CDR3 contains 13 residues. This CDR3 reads CASSLGRGGPLHF. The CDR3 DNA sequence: TGTGCCAGCAGCTTGGGGCGGGGGGGCCCCCTCCACTTT.

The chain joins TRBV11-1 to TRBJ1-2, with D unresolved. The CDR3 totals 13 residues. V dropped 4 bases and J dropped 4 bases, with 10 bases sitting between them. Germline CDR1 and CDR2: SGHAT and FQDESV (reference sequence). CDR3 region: CASSSDSLYGYTF. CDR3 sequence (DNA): TGTGCCAGCAGCTCCGACTCTCTCTATGGCTACACCTTC.

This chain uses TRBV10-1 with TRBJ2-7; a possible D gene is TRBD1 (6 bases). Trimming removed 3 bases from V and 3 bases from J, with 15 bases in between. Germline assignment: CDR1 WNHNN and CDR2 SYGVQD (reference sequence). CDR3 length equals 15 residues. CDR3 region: CASSDFQGQGYEQYF. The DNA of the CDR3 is TGCGCCAGCAGTGACTTCCAGGGGCAGGGCTACGAGCAGTACTTC.

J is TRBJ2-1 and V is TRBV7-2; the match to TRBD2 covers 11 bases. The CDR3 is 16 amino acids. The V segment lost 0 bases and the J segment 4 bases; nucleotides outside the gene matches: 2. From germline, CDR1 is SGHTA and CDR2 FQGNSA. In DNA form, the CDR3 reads TGTGCCAGCAGCTTAGCTACTAGCGGGAGTTACAATGAGCAGTTCTTC. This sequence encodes CASSLATSGSYNEQFF. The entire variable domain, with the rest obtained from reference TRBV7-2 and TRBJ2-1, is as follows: GAGVSQSPSNKVTEKGKDVELRCDPISGHTALYWYRQSLGQGLEFLIYFQGNSAPDKSGLPSDRFSAERTGGSVSTLTIQRTQQEDSAVYLCASSLATSGSYNEQFFGPGTRLTVL.

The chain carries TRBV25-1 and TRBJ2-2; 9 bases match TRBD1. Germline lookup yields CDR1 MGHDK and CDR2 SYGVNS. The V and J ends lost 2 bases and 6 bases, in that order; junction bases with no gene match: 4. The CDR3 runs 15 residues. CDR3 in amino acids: CASSETGQGPGELFF. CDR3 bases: TGTGCCAGCAGTGAAACGGGACAGGGCCCCGGGGAGCTGTTTTTT.

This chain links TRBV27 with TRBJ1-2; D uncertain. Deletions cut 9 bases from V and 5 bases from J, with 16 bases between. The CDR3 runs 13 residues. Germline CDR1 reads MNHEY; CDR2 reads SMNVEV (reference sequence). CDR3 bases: TGTGCCAGTTGGGGAGGGAGCCGTTATGGCTACACCTTC. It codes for CASWGGSRYGYTF.